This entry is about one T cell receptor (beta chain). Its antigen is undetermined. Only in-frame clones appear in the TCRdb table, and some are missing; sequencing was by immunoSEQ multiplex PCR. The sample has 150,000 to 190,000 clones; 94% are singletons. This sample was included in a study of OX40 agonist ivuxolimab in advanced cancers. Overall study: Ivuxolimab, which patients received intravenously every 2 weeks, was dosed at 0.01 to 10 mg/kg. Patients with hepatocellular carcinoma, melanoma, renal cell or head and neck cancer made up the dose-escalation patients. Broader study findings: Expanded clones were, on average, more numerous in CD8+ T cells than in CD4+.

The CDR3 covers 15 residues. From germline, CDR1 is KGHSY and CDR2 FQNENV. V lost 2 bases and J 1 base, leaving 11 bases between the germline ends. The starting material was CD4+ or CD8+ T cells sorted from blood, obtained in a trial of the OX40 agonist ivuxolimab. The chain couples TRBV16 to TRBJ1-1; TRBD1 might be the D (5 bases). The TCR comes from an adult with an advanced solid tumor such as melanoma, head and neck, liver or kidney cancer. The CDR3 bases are TGTGCCAGCAGCCAACGTCACCAGGGGAACACTGAAGCTTTCTTT. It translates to CASSQRHQGNTEAFF. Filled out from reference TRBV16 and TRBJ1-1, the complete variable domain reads GEEVAQTPKHLVRGEGQKAKLYCAPIKGHSYVFWYQQVLKNEFKFLISFQNENVFDETGMPKERFSAKCLPNSPCSLEIQATKLEDSAVYFCASSQRHQGNTEAFFGQGTRLTVV.